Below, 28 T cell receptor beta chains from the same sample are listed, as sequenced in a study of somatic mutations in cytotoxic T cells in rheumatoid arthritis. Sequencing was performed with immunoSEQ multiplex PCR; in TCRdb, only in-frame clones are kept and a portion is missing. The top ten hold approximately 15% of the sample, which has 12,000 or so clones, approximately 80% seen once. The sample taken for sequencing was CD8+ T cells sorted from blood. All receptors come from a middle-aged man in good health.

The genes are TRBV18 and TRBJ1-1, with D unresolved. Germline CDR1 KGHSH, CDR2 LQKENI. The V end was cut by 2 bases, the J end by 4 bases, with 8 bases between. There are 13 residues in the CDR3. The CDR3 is CASSPMGSTEAFF. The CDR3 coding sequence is TGTGCCAGCTCACCAATGGGGAGCACTGAAGCTTTCTTT.

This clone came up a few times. The CDR3 reads CASSSRLLSQETQYF. The CDR3 DNA is TGTGCCAGCAGCTCTAGACTACTCTCCCAAGAGACCCAGTACTTC. The V gene is TRBV11-2, the J gene TRBJ2-5; D perhaps matches TRBD2 (5 bases). CDR1 and CDR2 (germline): SGHAT, FQNNGV. Trimming removed 4 bases from V and 1 base from J, with 13 bases in between. The CDR3 length is 15 residues.

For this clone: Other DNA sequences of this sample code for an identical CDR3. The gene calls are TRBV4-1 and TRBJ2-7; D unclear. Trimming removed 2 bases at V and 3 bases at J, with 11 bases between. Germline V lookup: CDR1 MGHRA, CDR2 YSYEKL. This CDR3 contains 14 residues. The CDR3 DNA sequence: TGCGCCAGCAGCCAAATGGGCCGTATCTACGAGCAGTACTTC. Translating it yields CASSQMGRIYEQYF.

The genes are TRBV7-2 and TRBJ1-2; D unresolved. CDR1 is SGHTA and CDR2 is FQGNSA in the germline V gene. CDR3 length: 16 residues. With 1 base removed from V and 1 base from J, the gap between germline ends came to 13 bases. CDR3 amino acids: CASSLDLLAYNYGYTF. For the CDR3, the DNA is TGTGCCAGCAGCTTAGATCTCCTTGCCTATAACTATGGCTACACCTTC. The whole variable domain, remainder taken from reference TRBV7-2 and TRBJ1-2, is GAGVSQSPSNKVTEKGKDVELRCDPISGHTALYWYRQSLGQGLEFLIYFQGNSAPDKSGLPSDRFSAERTGGSVSTLTIQRTQQEDSAVYLCASSLDLLAYNYGYTFGSGTRLTVV.

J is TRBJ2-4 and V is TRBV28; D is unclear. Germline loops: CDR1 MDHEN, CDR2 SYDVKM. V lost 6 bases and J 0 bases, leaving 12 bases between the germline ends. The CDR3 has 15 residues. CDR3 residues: CASSPQPAAKNIQYF. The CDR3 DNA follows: TGTGCCAGCAGCCCTCAGCCGGCAGCCAAAAACATTCAGTACTTC. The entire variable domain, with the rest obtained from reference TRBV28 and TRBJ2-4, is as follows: DVKVTQSSRYLVKRTGEKVFLECVQDMDHENMFWYRQDPGLGLRLIYFSYDVKMKEKGDIPEGYSVSREKKERFSLILESASTNQTSMYLCASSPQPAAKNIQYFGAGTRLSVL.

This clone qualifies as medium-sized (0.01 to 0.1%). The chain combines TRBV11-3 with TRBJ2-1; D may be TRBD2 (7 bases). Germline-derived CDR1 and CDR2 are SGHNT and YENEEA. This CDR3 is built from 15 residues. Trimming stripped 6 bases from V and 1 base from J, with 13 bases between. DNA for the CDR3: TGTGCCAGCAGATCAAGGGGGGGGTCCTACAATGAGCAGTTCTTC. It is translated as CASRSRGGSYNEQFF.

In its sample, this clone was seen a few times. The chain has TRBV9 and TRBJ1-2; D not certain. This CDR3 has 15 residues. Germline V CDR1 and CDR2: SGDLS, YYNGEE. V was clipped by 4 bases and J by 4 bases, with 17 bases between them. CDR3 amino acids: CASSPRGNSFYGYTF. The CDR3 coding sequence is TGTGCCAGCAGCCCCCGCGGGAATTCATTCTATGGCTACACCTTC.

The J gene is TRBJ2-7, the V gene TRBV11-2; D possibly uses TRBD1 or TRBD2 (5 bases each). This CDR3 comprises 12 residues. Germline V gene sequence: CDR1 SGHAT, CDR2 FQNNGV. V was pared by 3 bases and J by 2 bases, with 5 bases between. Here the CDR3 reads CASSLGAYEQYV. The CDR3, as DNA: TGTGCCAGCAGCTTGGGGGCCTACGAGCAGTACGTC.

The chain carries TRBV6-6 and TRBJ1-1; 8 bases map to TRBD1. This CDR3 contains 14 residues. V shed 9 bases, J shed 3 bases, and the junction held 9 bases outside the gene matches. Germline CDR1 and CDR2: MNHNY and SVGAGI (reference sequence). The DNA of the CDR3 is TGTGCCAGTATTCAGGGGGCCAGGGACACTGAAGCTTTCTTT. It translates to CASIQGARDTEAFF.

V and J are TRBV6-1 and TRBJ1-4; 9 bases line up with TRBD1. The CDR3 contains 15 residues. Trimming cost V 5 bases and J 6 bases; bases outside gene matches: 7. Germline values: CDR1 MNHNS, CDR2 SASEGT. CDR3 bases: TGTGCCAGCAGTACTGGGACAGGGTTTTATGAAAAACTGTTTTTT. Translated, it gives CASSTGTGFYEKLFF.

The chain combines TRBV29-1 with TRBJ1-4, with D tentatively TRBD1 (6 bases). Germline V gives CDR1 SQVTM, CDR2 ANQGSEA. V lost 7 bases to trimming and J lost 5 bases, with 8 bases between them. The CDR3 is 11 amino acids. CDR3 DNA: TGCAGCGCTCAGGGGAATGAAAAACTGTTTTTT. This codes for CSAQGNEKLFF.

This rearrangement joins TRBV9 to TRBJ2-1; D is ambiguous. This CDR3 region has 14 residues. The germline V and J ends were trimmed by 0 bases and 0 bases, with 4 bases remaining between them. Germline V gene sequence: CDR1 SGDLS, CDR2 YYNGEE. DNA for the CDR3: TGTGCCAGCAGCGTAGGGGGCTCCTACAATGAGCAGTTCTTC. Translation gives CASSVGGSYNEQFF.

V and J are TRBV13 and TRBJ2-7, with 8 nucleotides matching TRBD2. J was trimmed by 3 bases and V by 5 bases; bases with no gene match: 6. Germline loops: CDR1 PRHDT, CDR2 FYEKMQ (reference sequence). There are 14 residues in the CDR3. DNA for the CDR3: TGTGCCAGCAGCCGGGGGGGGCAACTCTACGAGCAGTACGTC. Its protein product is CASSRGGQLYEQYV.

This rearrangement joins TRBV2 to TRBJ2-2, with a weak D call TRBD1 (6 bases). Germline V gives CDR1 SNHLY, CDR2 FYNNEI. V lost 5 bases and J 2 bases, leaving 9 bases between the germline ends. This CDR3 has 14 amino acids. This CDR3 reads CASSYRVNTGELFF. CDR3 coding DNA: TGTGCCAGCAGTTACAGGGTAAACACCGGGGAGCTGTTTTTT.

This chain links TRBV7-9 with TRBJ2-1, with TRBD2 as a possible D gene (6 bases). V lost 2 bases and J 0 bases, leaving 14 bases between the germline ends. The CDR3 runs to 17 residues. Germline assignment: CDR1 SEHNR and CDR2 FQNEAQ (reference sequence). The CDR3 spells CASSLHRAGSSYNEQFF. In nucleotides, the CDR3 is TGTGCCAGCAGCTTACACCGCGCGGGATCCTCCTACAATGAGCAGTTCTTC.

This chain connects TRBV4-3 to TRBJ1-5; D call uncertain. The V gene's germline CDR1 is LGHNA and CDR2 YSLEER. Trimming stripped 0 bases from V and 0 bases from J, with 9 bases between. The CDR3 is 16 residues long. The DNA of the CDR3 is TGCGCCAGCAGCCAAGATATCACGGATAGCAATCAGCCCCAGCATTTT. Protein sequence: CASSQDITDSNQPQHF.

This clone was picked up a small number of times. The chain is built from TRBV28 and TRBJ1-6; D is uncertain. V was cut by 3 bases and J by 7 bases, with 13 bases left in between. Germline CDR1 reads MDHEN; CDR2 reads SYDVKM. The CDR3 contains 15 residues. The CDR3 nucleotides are TGTGCCAGCAGTTTGTTCGGGCAGAGAAATTCACCCCTCCACTTT. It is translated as CASSLFGQRNSPLHF. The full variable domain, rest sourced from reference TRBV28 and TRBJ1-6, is DVKVTQSSRYLVKRTGEKVFLECVQDMDHENMFWYRQDPGLGLRLIYFSYDVKMKEKGDIPEGYSVSREKKERFSLILESASTNQTSMYLCASSLFGQRNSPLHFGNGTRLTVT.

CDR3 in DNA: TGCGCCAGCAGCCAAGATGCACAGGGGCTCTACGAGCAGTACTTC. It specifies CASSQDAQGLYEQYF. The V call is TRBV4-3, the J call TRBJ2-7, with 7 bases fitting TRBD1. This CDR3 has 15 amino acids. Per the germline V gene, CDR1 is LGHNA and CDR2 is YSLEER. V lost 0 bases and J lost 3; bases outside the gene matches: 5.

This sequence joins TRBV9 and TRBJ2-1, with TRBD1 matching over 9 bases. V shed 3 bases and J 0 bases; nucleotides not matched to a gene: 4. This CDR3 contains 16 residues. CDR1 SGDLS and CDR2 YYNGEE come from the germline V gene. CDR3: CASSGGQGHSYNEQFF. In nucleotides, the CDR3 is TGTGCCAGCAGCGGGGGACAGGGACACTCCTACAATGAGCAGTTCTTC.

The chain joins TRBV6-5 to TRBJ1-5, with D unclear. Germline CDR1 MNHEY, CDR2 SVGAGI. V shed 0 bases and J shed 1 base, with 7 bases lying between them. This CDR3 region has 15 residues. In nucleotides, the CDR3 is TGTGCCAGCAGTTACTCGTCGGGGAGCAATCAGCCCCAGCATTTT. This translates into CASSYSSGSNQPQHF.

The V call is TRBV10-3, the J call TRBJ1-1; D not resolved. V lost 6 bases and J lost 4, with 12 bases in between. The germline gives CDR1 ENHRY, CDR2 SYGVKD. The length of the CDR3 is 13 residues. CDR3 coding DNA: TGTGCCATCAGCCTTAGTTCAAGCACTGAAGCTTTCTTT. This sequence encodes CAISLSSSTEAFF.

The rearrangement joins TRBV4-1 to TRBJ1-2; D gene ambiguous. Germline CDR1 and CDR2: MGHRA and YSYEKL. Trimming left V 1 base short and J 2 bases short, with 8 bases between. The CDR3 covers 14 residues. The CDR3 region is CASSQVKGNYGYTF. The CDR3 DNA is TGCGCCAGCAGCCAAGTAAAGGGAAACTATGGCTACACCTTC.

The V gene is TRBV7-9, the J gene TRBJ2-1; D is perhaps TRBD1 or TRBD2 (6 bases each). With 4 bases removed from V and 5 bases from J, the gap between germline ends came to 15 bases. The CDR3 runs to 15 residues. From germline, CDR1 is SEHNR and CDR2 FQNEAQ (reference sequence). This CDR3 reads CASSSTWGADNEQFF. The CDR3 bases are TGTGCCAGCAGCTCCACCTGGGGGGCCGACAATGAGCAGTTCTTC.

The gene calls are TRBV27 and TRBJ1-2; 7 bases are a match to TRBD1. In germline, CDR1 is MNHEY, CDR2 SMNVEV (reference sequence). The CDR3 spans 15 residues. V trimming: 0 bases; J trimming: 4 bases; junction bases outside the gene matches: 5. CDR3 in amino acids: CASSLSQGGIYGYTF. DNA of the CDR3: TGTGCCAGCAGTTTATCTCAGGGGGGGATCTATGGCTACACCTTC.

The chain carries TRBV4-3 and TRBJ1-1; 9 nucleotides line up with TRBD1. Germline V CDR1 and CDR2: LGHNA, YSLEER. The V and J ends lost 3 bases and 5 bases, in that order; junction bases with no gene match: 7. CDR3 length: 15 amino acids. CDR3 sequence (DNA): TGCGCCAGCAGCCACGATGACAGGGGGGGAACTGAAGCTTTCTTT. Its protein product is CASSHDDRGGTEAFF.

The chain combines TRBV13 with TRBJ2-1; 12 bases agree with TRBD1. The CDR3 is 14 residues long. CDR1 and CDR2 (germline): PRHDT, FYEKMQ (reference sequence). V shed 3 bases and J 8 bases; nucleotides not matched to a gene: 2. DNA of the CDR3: TGTGCCAGCAGCTTGGGACAGGGGGCCTATGAGCAGTTCTTC. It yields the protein CASSLGQGAYEQFF.

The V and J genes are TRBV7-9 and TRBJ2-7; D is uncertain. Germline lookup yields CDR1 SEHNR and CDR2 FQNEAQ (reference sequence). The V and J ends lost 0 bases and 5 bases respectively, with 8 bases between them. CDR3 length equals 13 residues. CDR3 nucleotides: TGTGCCAGCAGCTTAGCCATTCGGCACGAGCAGTACTTC. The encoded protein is CASSLAIRHEQYF.

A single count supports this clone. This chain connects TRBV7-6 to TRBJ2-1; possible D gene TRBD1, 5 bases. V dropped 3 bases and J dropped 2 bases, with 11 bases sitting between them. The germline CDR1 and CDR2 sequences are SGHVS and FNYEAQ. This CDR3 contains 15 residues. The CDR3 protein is CASSLSGNPYNEQFF. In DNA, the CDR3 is TGTGCCAGCAGCTTGTCAGGGAACCCCTACAATGAGCAGTTCTTC.